A selection of T cell receptor beta chains follows, all from one sample in a study of T-cell memory formation after mild COVID-19. TCRdb called the 5' RACE reads again in MiXCR, with one record for every CDR3 protein. The sample yields 160,000 or so distinct CDR3 sequences, roughly 28% seen once. Material for sequencing was PBMCs or a T cell subset sorted from them (not recorded which). The origin of the receptors is an adult woman who had mild COVID-19 (a few samples of this study predate the infection). Cell type and time point are not known. Each CDR3 is given with its conserved first and last residue. The D gene is left open where the match is weak. Size is omitted from some rows. Given values are once, few, many or a class for expanded clones.

D,size,J,V,DNA,CDR3
.,.,TRBJ2-7,TRBV4-2,TGTGCCAGCAGCCAAGATACGGGGGGCTACGCCTACGAGCAGTACTTC,CASSQDTGGYAYEQYF
.,.,TRBJ2-3,TRBV2,TGTGCCAGCAGTGAATCACAGGGACCCGCCACAGATACGCAGTATTTT,CASSESQGPATDTQYF
.,.,TRBJ1-1,TRBV29-1,TGCAGCGTTGAAGAGGTAGAACAGGTAGAAGCTTTCTTT,CSVEEVEQVEAFF
TRBD1,.,TRBJ1-2,TRBV7-8,TGTGCCAGCAGCCTTAGGGACAGGGGACGGGGCTACACCTTC,CASSLRDRGRGYTF
TRBD1,few,TRBJ1-1,TRBV6-4,TGTGCCAGCAGTGACTCATTGGACAGGGGGCTTGCCACTGAAGCTTTCTTT,CASSDSLDRGLATEAFF
.,.,TRBJ2-6,TRBV12-3/TRBV12-4,TGTGCCAGCAGCCCCTCCACAGGGTCCGGGGCCAACGTCCTGACTTTC,CASSPSTGSGANVLTF
.,few,TRBJ2-5,TRBV11-2,TGTGCCAGCAGCCCCAGCGGAGGTCGAGAGACCCAGTACTTC,CASSPSGGRETQYF
TRBD1,.,TRBJ2-7,TRBV20-1,TGCAGTGCTAGAGTGACAGGGCTACTCTACGAGCAGTACTTC,CSARVTGLLYEQYF
.,.,TRBJ1-2,TRBV7-2,TGTGCCAGCAGCTTAGAGAATAACTATGGCTACACCTTC,CASSLENNYGYTF
.,few,TRBJ2-7,TRBV5-1,TGCGCCAGCAGCTCCTCAGGTTACGAGCAGTACTTC,CASSSSGYEQYF
TRBD1,.,TRBJ1-1,TRBV2,TGTGCCAGCAGTGCAAGACAGGGAATGAACACTGAAGCTTTCTTT,CASSARQGMNTEAFF
.,.,TRBJ2-3,TRBV30,TGTGCCTGGAGAAGGGCTCCTAGCACAGATACGCAGTATTTT,CAWRRAPSTDTQYF
.,.,TRBJ2-7,TRBV27,TGTGCCAGCAGTCCACGACAGTCGGCTTACTCCTACGAGCAGTACTTC,CASSPRQSAYSYEQYF
TRBD1,.,TRBJ2-1,TRBV5-1,TGCGCCAGCAGCTTTCAGGGGGCAGGAGGCAATGAGCAGTTCTTC,CASSFQGAGGNEQFF
.,few,TRBJ1-6,TRBV20-1,TGCAGTGCTAGACCTTTAACTCCCCGGGATCCCCTCCACTTT,CSARPLTPRDPLHF
.,.,TRBJ2-7,TRBV7-9,TGTGCCAGCAGCCAAACCCGGGAGTCTCCCTACGAGCAGTACTTC,CASSQTRESPYEQYF
TRBD1,few,TRBJ2-5,TRBV5-1,TGCGCCAGCAGATCAGGGACAGGGAATCAAGAGACCCAGTACTTC,CASRSGTGNQETQYF
.,.,TRBJ1-6,TRBV7-9,TGTGCCAGCAGTGAGTGGGGACATGGCGGATCACCCCTCCACTTT,CASSEWGHGGSPLHF
TRBD2,few,TRBJ2-7,TRBV6-2/TRBV6-3,TGTGCCAGCAGTCCGAGCGGGAGATTCAACGAGCAGTACTTC,CASSPSGRFNEQYF
.,few,TRBJ2-6,TRBV5-1,TGCGCCAGCACAGAGAGCTCTGGGGCCAACGTCCTGACTTTC,CASTESSGANVLTF
.,.,TRBJ2-5,TRBV24-1,TGTGCCACCAGTGATTTGGGGCGAGGGGAGACCCAGTACTTC,CATSDLGRGETQYF
.,.,TRBJ2-7,TRBV3-1,TGTGCCAGCAGCCAAACACCCCGGGGGAGCTCCTACGAGCAGTACTTC,CASSQTPRGSSYEQYF
.,.,TRBJ2-3,TRBV7-2,TGTGCCAGCAGCTTAGAACACCGGGGTGATACGCAGTATTTT,CASSLEHRGDTQYF
.,.,TRBJ1-1,TRBV19,TGTGCCAGTAGTATCCCCCGGGGAGGCCGCACTGAAGCTTTCTTT,CASSIPRGGRTEAFF
.,.,TRBJ2-3,TRBV5-1,TGCGCCAGCAGCTTGGCCCCACAGGGCTACACAGATAAGCAGTATTTT,CASSLAPQGYTDKQYF
.,.,TRBJ2-1,TRBV12-3/TRBV12-4,TGTGCCAGCAGTTTAGGCGAGGGGGGGCGCGGATTCTTC,CASSLGEGGRGFF